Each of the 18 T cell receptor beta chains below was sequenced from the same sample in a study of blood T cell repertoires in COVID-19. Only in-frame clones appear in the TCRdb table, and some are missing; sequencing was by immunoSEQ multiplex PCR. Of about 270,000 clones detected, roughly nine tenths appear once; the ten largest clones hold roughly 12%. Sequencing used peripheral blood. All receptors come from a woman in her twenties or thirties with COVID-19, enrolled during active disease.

The CDR3 loop is CASSWTGLGETQYF. For the CDR3, the DNA is TGTGCCAGCAGTTGGACAGGGTTGGGGGAGACCCAGTACTTC. The gene calls are TRBV28 and TRBJ2-5; 8 bases match TRBD1. After removal of 4 bases from V and 5 bases from J, the junction contained 6 bases not matched to a gene. The CDR3 spans 14 residues. Per germline, CDR1 MDHEN and CDR2 SYDVKM.

Written as DNA, the CDR3 is TGTGCCAGCAGCCGAGTTAGGACTCGGACCGGGGAGCTGTTTTTT. Translating it yields CASSRVRTRTGELFF. The chain combines TRBV14 with TRBJ2-2; D may be TRBD2 (5 bases). Germline-derived CDR1 and CDR2 are SGHDN and FVKESK. This CDR3 contains 15 residues. V was clipped by 4 bases and J by 5 bases, with 14 bases between them.

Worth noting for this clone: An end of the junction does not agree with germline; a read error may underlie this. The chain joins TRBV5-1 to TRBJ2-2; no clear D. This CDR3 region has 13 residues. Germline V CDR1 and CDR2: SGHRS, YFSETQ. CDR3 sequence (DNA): TGCGCGAGCAGGTACCGTGAGACCGGGGAGCTGTTTTTT. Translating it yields CASRYRETGELFF. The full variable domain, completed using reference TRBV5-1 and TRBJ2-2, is KAGVTQTPRYLIKTRGQQVTLSCSPISGHRSVSWYQQTPGQGLQFLFEYFSETQRNKGNFPGRFSGRQFSNSRSEMNVSTLELGDSALYLCASRYRETGELFFGEGSRLTVL.

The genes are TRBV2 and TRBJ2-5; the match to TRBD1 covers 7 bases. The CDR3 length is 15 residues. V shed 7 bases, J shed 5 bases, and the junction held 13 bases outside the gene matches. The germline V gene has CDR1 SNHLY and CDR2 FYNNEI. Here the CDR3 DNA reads TGTGCCAGCACCCCGGGACAGAGGATAAAGGAGACCCAGTACTTC. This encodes CASTPGQRIKETQYF.

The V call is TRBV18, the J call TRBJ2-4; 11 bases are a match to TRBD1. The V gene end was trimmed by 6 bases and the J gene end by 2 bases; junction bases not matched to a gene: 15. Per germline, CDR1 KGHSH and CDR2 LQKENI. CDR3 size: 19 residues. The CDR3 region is CASSEAGTGGSWTKNIQYF. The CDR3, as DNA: TGTGCCAGCTCCGAGGCTGGGACAGGGGGTTCGTGGACCAAAAACATTCAGTACTTC.

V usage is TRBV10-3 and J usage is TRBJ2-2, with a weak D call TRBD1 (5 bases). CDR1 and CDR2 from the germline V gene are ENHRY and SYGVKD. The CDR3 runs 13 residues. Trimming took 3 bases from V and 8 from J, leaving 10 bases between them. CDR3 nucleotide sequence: TGTGCCATCAGTGACCAGGGCCCTGGGGAGCTGTTTTTT. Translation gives CAISDQGPGELFF.

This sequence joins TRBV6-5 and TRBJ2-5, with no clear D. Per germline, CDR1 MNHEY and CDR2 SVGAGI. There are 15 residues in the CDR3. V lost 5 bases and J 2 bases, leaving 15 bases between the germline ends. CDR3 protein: CASSLERQQQETQYF. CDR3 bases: TGTGCCAGCAGTCTCGAGAGGCAGCAACAAGAGACCCAGTACTTC.

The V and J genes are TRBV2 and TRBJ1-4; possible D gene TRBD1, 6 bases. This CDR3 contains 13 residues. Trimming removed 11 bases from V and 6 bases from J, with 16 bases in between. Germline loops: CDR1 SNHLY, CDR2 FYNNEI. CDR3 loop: CAGHREEDEKLFF. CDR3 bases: TGTGCCGGACACAGGGAAGAGGATGAAAAACTGTTTTTT.

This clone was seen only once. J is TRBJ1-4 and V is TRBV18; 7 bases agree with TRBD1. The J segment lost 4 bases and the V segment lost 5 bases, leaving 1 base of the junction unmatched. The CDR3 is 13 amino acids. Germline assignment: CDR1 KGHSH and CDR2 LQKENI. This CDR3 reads CASSRDSNEKLFF. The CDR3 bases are TGTGCCAGCTCAAGGGACAGTAATGAAAAACTGTTTTTT. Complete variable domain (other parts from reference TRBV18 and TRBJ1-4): NAGVMQNPRHLVRRRGQEARLRCSPMKGHSHVYWYRQLPEEGLKFMVYLQKENIIDESGMPKERFSAEFPKEGPSILRIQQVVRGDSAAYFCASSRDSNEKLFFGSGTQLSVL.

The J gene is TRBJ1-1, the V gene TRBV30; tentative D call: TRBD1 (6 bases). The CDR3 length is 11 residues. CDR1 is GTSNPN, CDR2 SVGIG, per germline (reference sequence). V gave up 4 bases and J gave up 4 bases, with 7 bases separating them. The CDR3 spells CAWKDSTEAFF. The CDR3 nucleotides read TGTGCCTGGAAGGACAGCACTGAAGCTTTCTTT.

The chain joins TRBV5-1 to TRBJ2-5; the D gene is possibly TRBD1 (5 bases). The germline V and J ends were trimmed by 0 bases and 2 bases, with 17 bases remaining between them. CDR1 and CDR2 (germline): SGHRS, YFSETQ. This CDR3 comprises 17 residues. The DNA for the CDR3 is TGCGCCAGCAGCTTGGCCGGTGCCCCTCAGGGTCAAGAGACCCAGTACTTC. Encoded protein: CASSLAGAPQGQETQYF.

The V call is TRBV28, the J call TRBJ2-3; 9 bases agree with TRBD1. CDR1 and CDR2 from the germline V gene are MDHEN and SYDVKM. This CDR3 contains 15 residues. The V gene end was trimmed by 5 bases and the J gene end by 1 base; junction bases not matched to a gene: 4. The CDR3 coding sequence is TGTGCCAGCAGTACATACAGGGGGCGCACAGATACGCAGTATTTT. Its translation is CASSTYRGRTDTQYF. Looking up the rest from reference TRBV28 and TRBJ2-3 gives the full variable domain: DVKVTQSSRYLVKRTGEKVFLECVQDMDHENMFWYRQDPGLGLRLIYFSYDVKMKEKGDIPEGYSVSREKKERFSLILESASTNQTSMYLCASSTYRGRTDTQYFGPGTRLTVL.

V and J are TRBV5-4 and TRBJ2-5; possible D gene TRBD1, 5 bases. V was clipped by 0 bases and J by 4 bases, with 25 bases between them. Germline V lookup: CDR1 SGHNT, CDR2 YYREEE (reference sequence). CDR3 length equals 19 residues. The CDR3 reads CASSLGPETANIVGETQYF. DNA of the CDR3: TGTGCCAGCAGCTTGGGGCCCGAGACAGCGAACATAGTCGGAGAGACCCAGTACTTC.

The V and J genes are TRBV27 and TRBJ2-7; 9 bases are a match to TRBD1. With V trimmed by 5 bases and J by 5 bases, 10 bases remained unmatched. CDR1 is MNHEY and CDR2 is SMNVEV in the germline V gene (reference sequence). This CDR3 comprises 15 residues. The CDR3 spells CASSTPGTGWHEQYF. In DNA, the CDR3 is TGTGCCAGCAGTACCCCCGGGACAGGGTGGCACGAGCAGTACTTC.

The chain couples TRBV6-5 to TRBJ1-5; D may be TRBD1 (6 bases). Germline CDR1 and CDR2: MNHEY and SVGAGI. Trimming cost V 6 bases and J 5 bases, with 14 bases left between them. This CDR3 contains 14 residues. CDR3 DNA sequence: TGTGCCAGCAGGAGGGCAGGGGTGGATCAGCCCCAGCATTTT. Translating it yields CASRRAGVDQPQHF.

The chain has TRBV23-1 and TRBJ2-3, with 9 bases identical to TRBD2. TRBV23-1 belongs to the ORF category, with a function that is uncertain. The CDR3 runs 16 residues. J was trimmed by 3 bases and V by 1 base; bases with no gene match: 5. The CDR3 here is CASSQFYSGGTDTQYF. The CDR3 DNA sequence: TGCGCCAGCAGTCAATTTTATAGCGGGGGAACAGATACGCAGTATTTT.

The CDR3 loop reads CASSSLVQETQYF. CDR3 nucleotide sequence: TGTGCCAGCAGCTCGCTAGTCCAAGAGACCCAGTACTTC. The gene calls are TRBV5-5 and TRBJ2-5; D is undetermined. This CDR3 region has 13 residues. Germline CDR1 SGHKS, CDR2 YYEKEE (reference sequence). Trimming pared 3 bases from V and 1 base from J, leaving 7 bases between.

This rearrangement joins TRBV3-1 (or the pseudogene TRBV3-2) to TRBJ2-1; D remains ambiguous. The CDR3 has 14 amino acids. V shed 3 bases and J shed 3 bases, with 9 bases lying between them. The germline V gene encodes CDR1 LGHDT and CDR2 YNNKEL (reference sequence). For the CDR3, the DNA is TGTGCCAGCAGCCATGTCGCCGGCTACAATGAGCAGTTCTTC. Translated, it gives CASSHVAGYNEQFF.